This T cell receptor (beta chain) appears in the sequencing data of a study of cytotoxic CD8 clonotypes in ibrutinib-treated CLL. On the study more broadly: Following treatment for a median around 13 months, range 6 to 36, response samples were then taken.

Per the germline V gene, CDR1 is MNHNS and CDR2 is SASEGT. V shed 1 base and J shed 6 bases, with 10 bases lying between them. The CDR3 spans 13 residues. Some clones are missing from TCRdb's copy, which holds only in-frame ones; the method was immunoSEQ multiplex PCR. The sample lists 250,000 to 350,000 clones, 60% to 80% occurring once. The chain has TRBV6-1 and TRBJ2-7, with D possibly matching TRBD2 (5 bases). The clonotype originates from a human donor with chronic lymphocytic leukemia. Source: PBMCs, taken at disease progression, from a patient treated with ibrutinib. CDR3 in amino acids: CASSEVRGREQYF. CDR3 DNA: TGTGCCAGCAGTGAAGTGCGAGGGCGCGAGCAGTACTTC.